One and the same sample provided the 27 T cell receptor beta chains below, sequenced in a study of blood T cell repertoires in COVID-19. Assay: immunoSEQ multiplex PCR; the TCRdb copy retains only in-frame clones and omits some. The sample yields around 240,000 clones, 84% seen once. The sequenced sample was peripheral blood. These receptors were taken from a woman between 35 and 50 years old who had recovered from COVID-19.

V usage is TRBV7-2 and J usage is TRBJ2-7; 10 nucleotides agree with TRBD1. Germline lookup yields CDR1 SGHTA and CDR2 FQGNSA. This CDR3 has 15 residues. Germline trimming cut 2 bases from V and 4 bases from J; bases unmatched to any gene: 5. The CDR3 bases are TGTGCCAGCAGCTTAACCGGGACAGGGGCATACGAGCAGTACTTC. Amino acids: CASSLTGTGAYEQYF.

The chain carries TRBV24-1 and TRBJ1-2; D may be TRBD1 (6 bases). Germline lookup yields CDR1 KGHDR and CDR2 SFDVKD. CDR3 length: 15 residues. V was cut by 4 bases and J by 4 bases, with 15 bases left in between. The CDR3 reads CATSDPGHSIYGYTF. CDR3 sequence (DNA): TGTGCCACCAGTGACCCGGGACATTCAATCTATGGCTACACCTTC.

V gene TRBV27 combines with J gene TRBJ2-3; tentatively, D is TRBD2 (5 bases). This CDR3 contains 14 residues. CDR1 and CDR2 (germline): MNHEY, SMNVEV (reference sequence). The V end was cut by 2 bases, the J end by 1 base, with 7 bases between. The chain's CDR3 is CASSLMGGTDTQYF. The CDR3 DNA follows: TGTGCCAGCAGTTTAATGGGAGGCACAGATACGCAGTATTTT.

This clone was detected many times. The V gene is TRBV2, the J gene TRBJ1-2; unclear D gene. V shed 2 bases and J shed 4 bases, with 8 bases lying between them. Germline V lookup: CDR1 SNHLY, CDR2 FYNNEI. CDR3 size: 13 residues. Written as DNA, the CDR3 is TGTGCCAGCAGTGAAACAGATTCCTATGGCTACACCTTC. Protein sequence: CASSETDSYGYTF.

The rearrangement links TRBV20-1 to TRBJ1-5, with no clear D. The CDR3 runs 13 residues. Germline V CDR1 and CDR2: DFQATT, SNEGSKA (reference sequence). Trimming pared 3 bases from V and 0 bases from J, leaving 6 bases between. In DNA form, the CDR3 reads TGCAGTGCTAGTGACGGTAGCAATCAGCCCCAGCATTTT. As protein: CSASDGSNQPQHF.

This clone was observed once. The V call is TRBV7-8, the J call TRBJ2-5; the match to TRBD2 covers 7 bases. The CDR3 sequence is 13 residues long. V dropped 6 bases and J dropped 2; count of bases not matched to a gene: 3. Looked up from germline, CDR1 is SGHVS and CDR2 is FQNEAQ. The CDR3 coding sequence is TGTGCCAGCAGAGCGGGGCGACAAGAGACCCAGTACTTC. It translates to CASRAGRQETQYF. Full variable domain (remainder filled in from reference TRBV7-8 and TRBJ2-5): GAGVSQSPRYKVAKRGQDVALRCDPISGHVSLFWYQQALGQGPEFLTYFQNEAQLDKSGLPSDRFFAERPEGSVSTLKIQRTQQEDSAVYLCASRAGRQETQYFGPGTRLLVL.

The chain recombines TRBV3-1 (or the pseudogene TRBV3-2) with TRBJ1-5; no clear D. The germline V gene has CDR1 LGHDT and CDR2 YNNKEL (reference sequence). The CDR3 consists of 18 residues. V shed 3 bases and J shed 4 bases, with 22 bases lying between them. The DNA of the CDR3 is TGTGCCAGCAGCCATCCCGCGGAGGGCCCCGCTCCTAATCAGCCCCAGCATTTT. As protein: CASSHPAEGPAPNQPQHF.

The gene calls are TRBV5-1 and TRBJ1-4, with 7 positions matching TRBD1. With 0 bases clipped from V and 7 bases from J, the junction kept 6 bases outside the gene matches. CDR3 length: 15 amino acids. Per the germline V gene, CDR1 is SGHRS and CDR2 is YFSETQ. The CDR3 DNA reads TGCGCCAGCAGCTTGGGGGACAGCCCAGGTGAAAAACTGTTTTTT. Protein sequence: CASSLGDSPGEKLFF.

The chain joins TRBV19 to TRBJ2-1, with D possibly matching TRBD1 (6 bases). This CDR3 contains 16 residues. V was pared by 4 bases and J by 0 bases, with 13 bases between. In germline, CDR1 is LNHDA, CDR2 SQIVND (reference sequence). The CDR3 here is CASSTRGQLSYNEQFF. The CDR3 coding sequence is TGTGCCAGTAGTACACGAGGACAGCTCTCCTACAATGAGCAGTTCTTC.

This chain joins TRBV18 and TRBJ2-2; D is perhaps TRBD1 (5 bases). There are 17 residues in the CDR3. CDR1 and CDR2 (germline): KGHSH, LQKENI. The ends were cut back, 2 bases at V and 2 bases at J, with 15 bases in the middle. Here the CDR3 reads CASSPFAGPGNTGELFF. For the CDR3, the DNA is TGTGCCAGCTCACCATTCGCAGGGCCTGGTAACACCGGGGAGCTGTTTTTT. The whole variable domain, filled in from reference TRBV18 and TRBJ2-2, reads NAGVMQNPRHLVRRRGQEARLRCSPMKGHSHVYWYRQLPEEGLKFMVYLQKENIIDESGMPKERFSAEFPKEGPSILRIQQVVRGDSAAYFCASSPFAGPGNTGELFFGEGSRLTVL.

The genes are TRBV18 and TRBJ1-4; the match to TRBD1 covers 7 bases. CDR1 is KGHSH, CDR2 LQKENI, per germline. The CDR3 runs 15 residues. Trimming took 6 bases from V and 8 from J; bases not matched to a gene: 12. In DNA form, the CDR3 reads TGTGCCAGCTCTCCCGGGACAGCCACGGGGGAAAAACTGTTTTTT. It specifies CASSPGTATGEKLFF. Full variable domain (missing parts from reference TRBV18 and TRBJ1-4): NAGVMQNPRHLVRRRGQEARLRCSPMKGHSHVYWYRQLPEEGLKFMVYLQKENIIDESGMPKERFSAEFPKEGPSILRIQQVVRGDSAAYFCASSPGTATGEKLFFGSGTQLSVL.

V and J are TRBV3-1 (or the pseudogene TRBV3-2) and TRBJ1-1, with D perhaps TRBD1 (5 bases). The CDR3 totals 13 residues. Germline V gene lookup returns CDR1 LGHDT and CDR2 YNNKEL (reference sequence). V was trimmed by 4 bases and J by 8 bases, leaving 14 bases between them. The chain's CDR3 is CASSLTRVQEAFF. CDR3 DNA: TGTGCCAGCAGCCTCACCAGGGTACAAGAAGCTTTCTTT.

The chain joins TRBV5-1 to TRBJ2-2; D ambiguous. V lost 0 bases, J lost 2 bases, and 11 bases lay in between. CDR3 length equals 16 residues. The germline V gene encodes CDR1 SGHRS and CDR2 YFSETQ. CDR3 in amino acids: CASSLAKTTNTGELFF. The CDR3 DNA follows: TGCGCCAGCAGCTTGGCAAAGACAACAAACACCGGGGAGCTGTTTTTT.

This clone has a handful of counts. The rearrangement joins TRBV7-2 to TRBJ2-1, with 7 bases matching TRBD2. With V trimmed by 1 base and J by 9 bases, 12 bases remained unmatched. This CDR3 has 16 amino acids. From germline, CDR1 is SGHTA and CDR2 FQGNSA. The CDR3 reads CASSLVWGGLAGEQFF. The CDR3 DNA follows: TGTGCCAGCAGCTTAGTATGGGGGGGGTTGGCTGGTGAGCAGTTCTTC.

This clone has only one observation. The chain uses TRBV5-4 and TRBJ2-3; 8 bases are shared with TRBD2. The germline V gene has CDR1 SGHNT and CDR2 YYREEE (reference sequence). CDR3 length: 14 amino acids. V was pared by 4 bases and J by 3 bases, with 4 bases of the junction left unmatched. The CDR3 protein is CASSLGGGTDTQYF. Written as DNA, the CDR3 is TGTGCCAGCAGCCTCGGGGGGGGAACAGATACGCAGTATTTT.

The CDR3 region is CAISETGQGTAEAFF. CDR3 coding DNA: TGTGCCATCAGTGAGACAGGACAGGGGACAGCTGAAGCTTTCTTT. The chain carries TRBV10-3 and TRBJ1-1; 9 bases map to TRBD1. Germline CDR1 is ENHRY and CDR2 is SYGVKD. J was trimmed by 6 bases and V by 2 bases; bases with no gene match: 7. This CDR3 is built from 15 residues.

CDR3 bases: TGTGCCAGCATCCCGACAGGGGTAAACGAGCAGTACTTC. It yields the protein CASIPTGVNEQYF. This chain uses TRBV6-5 with TRBJ2-7; 8 nucleotides agree with TRBD1. This CDR3 region has 13 residues. V dropped 7 bases and J dropped 5; count of bases not matched to a gene: 7. Germline assignment: CDR1 MNHEY and CDR2 SVGAGI.

This sequence joins TRBV11-2 and TRBJ1-3; 7 nucleotides line up with TRBD1. Germline V gene lookup returns CDR1 SGHAT and CDR2 FQNNGV. Trimming took 5 bases from V and 2 from J; bases not matched to a gene: 6. This CDR3 region has 15 residues. The CDR3 DNA sequence: TGTGCCAGCAGCCAGACAGGGTCGACTGGAAACACCATATATTTT. Translating it yields CASSQTGSTGNTIYF.

The chain has TRBV7-9 and TRBJ2-3; the match to TRBD2 covers 7 bases. The germline CDR1 and CDR2 sequences are SEHNR and FQNEAQ (reference sequence). V lost 7 bases and J lost 2; bases outside the gene matches: 21. The CDR3 is 19 residues long. This CDR3 reads CASTGKGSGDLLPTDTQYF. CDR3 DNA: TGTGCCAGCACCGGGAAGGGGAGCGGGGACCTTTTACCCACAGATACGCAGTATTTT. Based on the CDR3 plus reference TRBV7-9 and TRBJ2-3, the full variable domain is DTGVSQNPRHKITKRGQNVTFRCDPISEHNRLYWYRQTLGQGPEFLTYFQNEAQLEKSRLLSDRFSAERPKGSFSTLEIQRTEQGDSAMYLCASTGKGSGDLLPTDTQYFGPGTRLTVL.

The chain has TRBV7-8 and TRBJ1-1; 9 positions agree with TRBD1. CDR1 and CDR2 (germline): SGHVS, FQNEAQ. V shed 6 bases and J 5 bases; nucleotides not matched to a gene: 4. The CDR3 has 13 residues. The CDR3 reads CASSGQGFTEAFF. The CDR3 coding sequence is TGTGCCAGCAGTGGACAGGGGTTTACTGAAGCTTTCTTT.

The chain couples TRBV2 to TRBJ1-2; TRBD1 agrees at 9 bases. The CDR3 is 13 amino acids. J was trimmed by 7 bases and V by 6 bases; bases with no gene match: 6. From germline, CDR1 is SNHLY and CDR2 FYNNEI. The CDR3 sequence: CASRADRGLGYTF. The CDR3 region has the DNA TGTGCCAGCAGAGCGGACAGGGGCCTTGGCTACACCTTC. Together with reference TRBV2 and TRBJ1-2, the CDR3 gives the full variable domain: EPEVTQTPSHQVTQMGQEVILRCVPISNHLYFYWYRQILGQKVEFLVSFYNNEISEKSEIFDDQFSVERPDGSNFTLKIRSTKLEDSAMYFCASRADRGLGYTFGSGTRLTVV.

The gene calls are TRBV3-1 (or the pseudogene TRBV3-2) and TRBJ1-3; no clear D gene. The germline V and J ends were trimmed by 8 bases and 4 bases, with 3 bases remaining between them. The V gene's germline CDR1 is LGHDT and CDR2 YNNKEL (reference sequence). This CDR3 spans 10 amino acids. The CDR3 DNA follows: TGTGCCAGCGGCGGAAACACCATATATTTT. Amino acids: CASGGNTIYF.

The rearrangement uses TRBV10-3 and TRBJ1-5; D is possibly TRBD1 (6 bases). The germline V gene encodes CDR1 ENHRY and CDR2 SYGVKD. V lost 6 bases to trimming and J lost 9 bases, with 12 bases between them. The length of the CDR3 is 12 residues. CDR3 coding DNA: TGTGCCATCAGCACACAGGGTAGGCCCCAGCATTTT. This sequence encodes CAISTQGRPQHF.

This clone was seen a single time. The V call is TRBV19, the J call TRBJ1-1; D not certain. The CDR3 has 14 residues. The germline V and J ends were trimmed by 3 bases and 1 base, with 9 bases remaining between them. The germline V gene encodes CDR1 LNHDA and CDR2 SQIVND (reference sequence). CDR3 in DNA: TGTGCCAGTAGTATTTCCTTCCCGAACACTGAAGCTTTCTTT. Its translation is CASSISFPNTEAFF.

The chain carries TRBV18 and TRBJ2-7; D may be TRBD2 (6 bases). This CDR3 is built from 14 residues. The V end lost 3 bases, the J end lost 1 base, and 10 bases lay between the germline ends. In germline, CDR1 is KGHSH, CDR2 LQKENI. The CDR3 region is CASSPGGLSYEQYF. Written as DNA, the CDR3 is TGTGCCAGCTCACCGGGGGGACTTTCCTACGAGCAGTACTTC.

This clone was seen a single time. V usage is TRBV2 and J usage is TRBJ1-2, with 9 bases that match TRBD1. The CDR3 is made up of 14 amino acids. Germline assignment: CDR1 SNHLY and CDR2 FYNNEI. V lost 6 bases and J lost 8; bases outside the gene matches: 10. The CDR3 bases are TGTGCCAGCAGCGTTGAACAGGGGGCACAAGGCTACACCTTC. Translated: CASSVEQGAQGYTF.

The gene calls are TRBV19 and TRBJ2-7; 9 positions match TRBD1. The CDR3 is 15 amino acids. In germline, CDR1 is LNHDA, CDR2 SQIVND (reference sequence). Trimming removed 3 bases from V and 2 bases from J; junction bases left unmatched: 5. Here the CDR3 DNA reads TGTGCCAGTAGTATTGGGGGACAGGGCACCTACGAGCAGTACTTC. Residues: CASSIGGQGTYEQYF.